This T cell receptor beta chain is from a study of early T cells in non-severe SARS-CoV-2 infection. Study outcomes and limitations: VDJdb matching skewed toward anti-spike CD8 responses, missing private and CD4 specificities.

TCRdb ran MiXCR on the 5' RACE reads and lists one entry per CDR3 protein. The data contain some 30,000 distinct CDR3 sequences, 5.1% of them singletons. At least ten counts were recorded for this clonotype. The antigen is unknown. This CDR3 comprises 14 residues. The V end lost 4 bases, the J end lost 4 bases, and 11 bases lay between the germline ends. The germline V gene has CDR1 SGHTA and CDR2 FQGTGA. This receptor was obtained from an adult who was a healthcare worker with PCR-confirmed SARS-CoV-2 infection or an uninfected control (not recorded which). Material for sequencing was whole blood. The chain combines TRBV7-3 with TRBJ2-4, with a possible D match to TRBD1 (6 bases). Here the CDR3 DNA reads TGTGCCAGCAGCTCATCCGACAGGAAAAACATTCAGTACTTC. This gives the protein CASSSSDRKNIQYF.